The subject of this entry is one TCR beta chain. It lacks a known antigen. Base quality data are lacking; no much larger clone is found one base away. TCR beta libraries were generated from genomic DNA with the immunoSEQ kit, following the manufacturer's recommendations. To prepare libraries, a first multiplex PCR with proprietary primers was run, followed by a second PCR that added unique barcodes, and a bead cleanup was done after each round. A positive control reaction and a negative control reaction, both provided in the kit, were run with every batch of samples. The final libraries underwent checking on an Agilent 4200 TapeStation D1000 ScreenTape, volumetric pooling, and quantification by qPCR. Sequencing was performed on an Illumina NextSeq500 using a MidOutput 150-cycle cartridge, with 156 Read1 cycles, 15 Index1 cycles, and the kit custom primers. The pooled library was loaded at 0.9 to 1 pM, with an approximately 20% PhiX control spiked in. In the authors' own workflow: Vendor-processed data were analyzed in R, and a clonotype was defined as all T cells sharing the same CDR3 nucleotide sequence. For clone abundance analyses, frequencies were normalized to the 10,000 most abundant clones in each sample. Public T cell clones, averaging fewer than five per sample, were removed before analysis. Dominant motif analysis used ImmunoMap with the PAM10 matrix, gap penalty 30 and homology threshold 0.3; motifs with cumulative frequency at least 0.01 counted as dominant. In its TCRdb copy, this immuneACCESS table keeps in-frame sequences only and misses some clones. Where compared with another copy, unresolved V genes explain less than half of these, and the others have no known cause. V and J calls and clone size are those listed in that table; D and trimming were worked out from the DNA. This sample has more than 8,000 clones in its table, and roughly 60% of those were observed once. Of the sample, roughly 9.7% is held by the ten largest clones.

The sample originates from a study of radiation and T cells in renal cell carcinoma (dated by TCRdb to 2018 to 2021). Study-wide context: A total of around 50 samples underwent TCR beta sequencing, made up of around 26 tumors and some 27 peripheral blood samples. Across all 50 or so samples, 4,016,671 unique CDR3 nucleotide sequences, encoding 2,658,974 unique CDR3 amino acid sequences, were identified.

Broader findings and caveats from the paper: Only small tumor regions of 0.9 to 1 g were available, so intratumoral heterogeneity was not captured. A greater number of dominant CDR3 motifs was detected in irradiated tumors than in control tumors, and a larger share of the repertoire was occupied by these motifs in irradiated tumors than in control tumors. Higher TCR clonality was observed in irradiated tumors than in controls, with an average of around 54% of the repertoire accounted for by the top 100 clonotypes, compared with 43% in nephrectomy-only tumors. With a single-armed trial design, the study had no way to address how radiation dose or scheduling affects the TCR repertoire.

The time point label of this sample denotes: tumor resected at nephrectomy. The sample's treatment or condition label, decoded: treatment-naive control, cytoreductive nephrectomy. Control tumors were obtained from treatment-naive renal cell carcinoma patients in whom cytoreductive nephrectomy was performed without prior radiation. Renal cell carcinoma with clear cell pathology was present in all patients. The control tumors sequenced for TCR were resected between about 2010 and 2014 from some ten males and several females whose median age was roughly 57 years (range about 35 to 90). Tumors were mechanically dissociated, digested with collagenase/hyaluronidase at 37 °C, processed in gentleMACS C tubes, and stored in liquid nitrogen. The QIAamp DNA Blood Mini Kit (Qiagen) was used to prepare genomic DNA for TCR sequencing. The analyses included only samples that passed all quality control checks. The source of this sequence is a man in his forties or fifties with renal cell carcinoma. The specimen comprised tumor tissue, sampled from a patient whose treatment was nephrectomy without radiotherapy.

The CDR3: CASSLAGTGHEQYF. The nucleotide sequence reads as follows: TGTGCCAGCAGCTTAGCCGGGACAGGGCACGAGCAGTACTTC. The chain is encoded by TRBV7-2 joined to TRBJ2-7; 9 nucleotides in the junction match TRBD1. From the germline V gene, CDR1 is SGHTA and CDR2 is FQGNSA. Compared with germline, V lacks 0 bases and J lacks 5 bases; bases without a gene match: 2. Taken from cysteine to phenylalanine, the CDR3 has 14 residues. Of the read, only the CDR3 DNA is kept; its 42 bases are in frame from base 1.